Sequencing of this T cell receptor (beta chain) was carried out in a study of blood T cell repertoires in COVID-19. Study background: Material from acute and convalescent COVID-19 was sourced from the United States, Italy and Spain. Sources were T cells, B-cell-depleted T cells, or PBMCs; the material itself was cDNA or gDNA.

This CDR3 contains 15 residues. V shed 4 bases, J shed 0 bases, and the junction held 1 base outside the gene matches. CDR1 and CDR2 from the germline V gene are LGHNA and YNFKEQ. Assay used: immunoSEQ multiplex PCR; TCRdb lists only in-frame clones, some missing. The table shows about 160,000 clones, with over 85% occurring only once. The source is a woman aged 55-70 years with COVID-19, enrolled during active disease. The J gene is TRBJ1-5, the V gene TRBV4-2; 9 bases fit TRBD1. Source material: peripheral blood. CDR3 residues: CASSRDRDSNQPQHF. The CDR3, as DNA: TGTGCCAGCAGCCGGGACAGGGATAGCAATCAGCCCCAGCATTTT.